One sample yielded the 20 T cell receptor beta chains listed below, sequenced in a study of Graves' ophthalmopathy and Graves' hyperthyroidism. TCR beta CDR3 regions were amplified from RNA transcripts. In the first round, RT-PCR was carried out with HTBI primers, and a multiplex PCR formed the second round. TCRdb recomputed calls from the multiplex PCR reads with MiXCR, one row per CDR3 protein. The sample holds just over 400,000 distinct CDR3 sequences, 20% to 25% seen once. The sample comprised peripheral blood. These receptors all come from a woman between 18 and 29 years old with stable Graves' hyperthyroidism.

This chain joins TRBV28 and TRBJ2-5; D is unresolved. Trimming removed 5 bases at V and 1 base at J, with 11 bases between. The CDR3 extends over 14 amino acids. The germline gives CDR1 MDHEN, CDR2 SYDVKM. CDR3 nucleotide sequence: TGTGCCAGCAGTCCCCGGGTGGCCCAAGAGACCCAGTACTTC. Amino acid sequence: CASSPRVAQETQYF.

The chain carries TRBV6-2 or TRBV6-3 and TRBJ2-2, with 8 bases matching TRBD2. The CDR3 has 16 residues. Germline CDR1 is MNHEY and CDR2 is SVGEGT. The trim removed 5 bases at V and 4 bases at J, leaving 9 bases unmatched. The CDR3 loop is CASSRPGGGSTGELFF. The CDR3, as DNA: TGTGCCAGCAGTCGCCCGGGAGGGGGATCCACCGGGGAGCTGTTTTTT.

The V call is TRBV20-1, the J call TRBJ1-1; D not certain. The germline CDR1 and CDR2 sequences are DFQATT and SNEGSKA (reference sequence). This CDR3 has 14 residues. V was clipped by 2 bases and J by 4 bases, with 14 bases between them. CDR3 sequence: CSARRPRVATEAFF. CDR3 DNA sequence: TGCAGTGCTAGACGGCCAAGGGTGGCCACTGAAGCTTTCTTT.

This clonotype appeared many times. This chain connects TRBV10-3 to TRBJ2-7; 9 bases line up with TRBD1. The CDR3 runs 13 residues. Germline CDR1 and CDR2: ENHRY and SYGVKD. Germline trimming cut 10 bases from V and 2 bases from J; bases unmatched to any gene: 6. The CDR3 here is CATTGQGAYEQYF. CDR3 bases: TGTGCCACGACGGGACAGGGCGCCTACGAGCAGTACTTC.

The V and J genes are TRBV24-1 and TRBJ1-2; no definite D call. There are 11 residues in the CDR3. Germline assignment: CDR1 KGHDR and CDR2 SFDVKD. The V end lost 3 bases, the J end lost 8 bases, and 6 bases lay between the germline ends. CDR3 bases: TGTGCCACCAGTGATCCGTGGGGCTACACCTTC. Its translation is CATSDPWGYTF.

The chain uses TRBV28 and TRBJ1-6; D is ambiguous. Trimming cost V 8 bases and J 14 bases, with 28 bases left between them. Germline-derived CDR1 and CDR2 are MDHEN and SYDVKM. The CDR3 is 16 residues long. The CDR3 reads CASGPYFRTAQRTLHF. The CDR3 bases are TGTGCCAGCGGCCCATACTTCCGGACGGCCCAGCGGACCCTCCACTTT.

This clonotype showed up many times. The J gene is TRBJ2-3, the V gene TRBV12-3 or TRBV12-4; 10 bases align to TRBD2. This CDR3 contains 17 residues. The V and J ends lost 2 bases and 5 bases, in that order; junction bases with no gene match: 10. The CDR3 DNA reads TGTGCCAGCAGTTTACCTTCTAGCGGGAGTGCAGGAGATACGCAGTATTTT. Protein sequence: CASSLPSSGSAGDTQYF.

This clonotype was recorded many times. The chain uses TRBV5-4 and TRBJ2-3; D ambiguous. V was cut by 0 bases and J by 0 bases, with 14 bases left in between. Germline V gene lookup returns CDR1 SGHNT and CDR2 YYREEE (reference sequence). The CDR3 length is 17 residues. CDR3 residues: CASSLARSFTSTDTQYF. As DNA, the CDR3 is TGTGCCAGCAGCTTGGCCAGAAGCTTCACTAGCACAGATACGCAGTATTTT.

The sample holds many counts of this clonotype. This rearrangement joins TRBV19 to TRBJ1-2; D remains ambiguous. In germline, CDR1 is LNHDA, CDR2 SQIVND (reference sequence). CDR3 size: 14 residues. Trimming removed 5 bases at V and 2 bases at J, with 12 bases between. The chain's CDR3 is CASSENGPNYGYTF. CDR3 DNA sequence: TGTGCCAGTAGTGAAAACGGACCCAACTATGGCTACACCTTC.

J is TRBJ2-7 and V is TRBV12-3 or TRBV12-4; possibly TRBD2 for D (6 bases). Deletions cut 7 bases from V and 2 bases from J, with 15 bases between. The CDR3 sequence is 14 residues long. CDR3 in amino acids: CASTPPGGPYEQYF. CDR3 nucleotides: TGTGCCAGCACCCCCCCCGGGGGACCCTACGAGCAGTACTTC.

Note on this clonotype: A junction boundary mismatches the germline segment, possibly from a read error. The chain joins TRBV20-1 to TRBJ1-2; maybe TRBD1 (6 bases). The CDR3 spans 12 residues. Germline CDR1 reads DFQATT; CDR2 reads SNEGSKA (reference sequence). The CDR3 sequence: CSASDRNYGYTF. DNA of the CDR3: TGCAGTGCCAGCGACAGGAACTATGGTTACACCTTC.

In the case of this clonotype: A much larger clone is a single base away; this may be a read error. The rearrangement links TRBV6-1 to TRBJ1-2, with 7 bases fitting TRBD1. The junction had 13 bases not matched to a gene; V was cut back by 2 bases and J by 7 bases. CDR3 size: 16 residues. Germline loops: CDR1 MNHNS, CDR2 SASEGT. This chain's CDR3 is CASSELSSVQGTGYTF. The CDR3 region has the DNA TGTGCCAGCAGTGAACTGTCCTCGGTACAGGGGACTGGCTACACCTTC.

This clonotype was seen at least ten times. The rearrangement links TRBV4-1 to TRBJ2-2; 12 nucleotides agree with TRBD2. Germline CDR1 reads MGHRA; CDR2 reads YSYEKL. The V gene end was trimmed by 7 bases and the J gene end by 4 bases; junction bases not matched to a gene: 4. The CDR3 extends over 15 amino acids. CDR3 in amino acids: CASTPSGRATGELFF. The CDR3 DNA reads TGCGCCAGCACCCCTAGCGGGAGGGCCACCGGGGAGCTGTTTTTT.

The chain couples TRBV6-1 to TRBJ1-1; D remains ambiguous. Between the trimmed V and J ends, which lost 6 bases and 11 bases, there was a span of 16 bases. The CDR3 has 12 amino acids. Germline loops: CDR1 MNHNS, CDR2 SASEGT. The CDR3 spells CASRRFDEIAFF. The CDR3 region has the DNA TGTGCCAGCAGGCGATTTGATGAGATCGCTTTCTTT.

The chain employs TRBV13 and TRBJ2-7; 7 nucleotides align to TRBD2. The trim removed 2 bases at V and 3 bases at J, leaving 13 bases unmatched. The germline V gene has CDR1 PRHDT and CDR2 FYEKMQ (reference sequence). CDR3 length: 17 residues. CDR3 sequence (DNA): TGTGCCAGCAGCTTACTTTCCGGGCGGGAGATGGGCTACGAGCAGTACTTC. This sequence encodes CASSLLSGREMGYEQYF.

This clonotype was detected ten times or more. V and J are TRBV29-1 and TRBJ2-5, with D possibly being TRBD1 or TRBD2 (5 bases each). This CDR3 comprises 13 residues. The V end was cut by 7 bases, the J end by 2 bases, with 14 bases between. Looked up from germline, CDR1 is SQVTM and CDR2 is ANQGSEA. The CDR3 DNA reads TGCAGCGGATCCGGGACGGCACAAGAGACCCAGTACTTC. It yields the protein CSGSGTAQETQYF.

This clonotype has at least ten counts. This sequence joins TRBV30 and TRBJ1-2; no definite D call. The CDR3 length is 14 residues. The V gene's germline CDR1 is GTSNPN and CDR2 SVGIG (reference sequence). The V gene lost 0 bases and the J gene lost 6 bases, with 14 bases spanning the gap. Written as DNA, the CDR3 is TGTGCCTGGAGTGTACTTGACGGAGGGAATGGCTACACCTTC. This encodes CAWSVLDGGNGYTF.

V usage is TRBV6-5 and J usage is TRBJ1-6; no firm D call. The ends were cut back, 4 bases at V and 7 bases at J, with 8 bases in the middle. The CDR3 totals 13 residues. In germline, CDR1 is MNHEY, CDR2 SVGAGI. CDR3 amino acids: CASSFNENSPLHF. Here the CDR3 DNA reads TGTGCCAGCAGTTTCAACGAGAATTCACCCCTCCACTTT.

This clonotype was picked up many times. The chain uses TRBV6-5 and TRBJ2-2; D remains ambiguous. This CDR3 is 16 amino acids long. V lost 0 bases and J lost 4, with 12 bases in between. Germline V gene lookup returns CDR1 MNHEY and CDR2 SVGAGI. The CDR3 DNA reads TGTGCCAGCAGTTACTCGTTCACAACGGGCACCGGGGAGCTGTTTTTT. Translation: CASSYSFTTGTGELFF.

This clonotype came up a few times. Since a much larger clone is just one base distant, this may be a read error. The chain recombines TRBV12-3 or TRBV12-4 with TRBJ1-5, with TRBD1 matching over 7 bases. The CDR3 totals 14 residues. The CDR3: CASSLDRANQPKHF. In DNA, the CDR3 is TGTGCCAGCAGTCTAGACAGGGCCAATCAGCCCAAGCATTTT.